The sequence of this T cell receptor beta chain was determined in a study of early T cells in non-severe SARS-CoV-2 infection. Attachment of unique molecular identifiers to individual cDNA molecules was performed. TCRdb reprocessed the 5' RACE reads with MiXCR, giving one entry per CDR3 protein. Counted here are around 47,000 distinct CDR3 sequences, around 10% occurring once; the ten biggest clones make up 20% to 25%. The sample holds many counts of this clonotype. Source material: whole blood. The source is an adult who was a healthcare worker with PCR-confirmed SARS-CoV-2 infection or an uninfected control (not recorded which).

DNA of the CDR3: TGTGCCTCCTGGAACACCGGGGAGCTGTTTTTT. Its protein is CASWNTGELFF. The V gene is TRBV6-1, the J gene TRBJ2-2; D is undetermined. Per germline, CDR1 MNHNS and CDR2 SASEGT. The CDR3 has 11 residues. V was trimmed by 11 bases and J by 1 base, leaving 5 bases between them.